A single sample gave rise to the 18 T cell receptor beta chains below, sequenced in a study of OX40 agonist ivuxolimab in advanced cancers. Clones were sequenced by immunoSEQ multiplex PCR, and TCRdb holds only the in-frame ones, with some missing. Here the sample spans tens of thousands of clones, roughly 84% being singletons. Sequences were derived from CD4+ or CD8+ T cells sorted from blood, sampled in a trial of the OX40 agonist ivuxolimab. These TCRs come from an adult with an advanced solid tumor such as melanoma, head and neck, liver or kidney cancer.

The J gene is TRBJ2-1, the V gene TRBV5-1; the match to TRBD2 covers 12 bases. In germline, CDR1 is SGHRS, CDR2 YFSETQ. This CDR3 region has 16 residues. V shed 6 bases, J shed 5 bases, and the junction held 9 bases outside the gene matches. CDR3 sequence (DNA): TGCGCCAGCACACTGGGACGGACTAGCGGGGACAATGAGCAGTTCTTC. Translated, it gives CASTLGRTSGDNEQFF.

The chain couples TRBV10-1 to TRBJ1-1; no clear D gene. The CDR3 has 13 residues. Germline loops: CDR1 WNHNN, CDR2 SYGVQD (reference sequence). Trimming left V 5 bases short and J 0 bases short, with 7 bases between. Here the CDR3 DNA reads TGCGCCAGCAGTAACAGAATGAACACTGAAGCTTTCTTT. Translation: CASSNRMNTEAFF.

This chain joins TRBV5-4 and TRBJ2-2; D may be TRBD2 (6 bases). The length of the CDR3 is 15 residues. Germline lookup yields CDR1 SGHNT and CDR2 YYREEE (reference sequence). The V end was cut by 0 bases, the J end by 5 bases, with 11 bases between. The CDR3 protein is CASSLVAGGTGELFF. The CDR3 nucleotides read TGTGCCAGCAGCTTGGTGGCCGGGGGAACCGGGGAGCTGTTTTTT.

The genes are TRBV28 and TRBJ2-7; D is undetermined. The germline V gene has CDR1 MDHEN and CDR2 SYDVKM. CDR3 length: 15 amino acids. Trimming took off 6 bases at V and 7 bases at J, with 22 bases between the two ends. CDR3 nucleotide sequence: TGTGCCAGCAGCGAGCGACGAAAACTGCACGAGGAGCAGTACTTC. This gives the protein CASSERRKLHEEQYF.

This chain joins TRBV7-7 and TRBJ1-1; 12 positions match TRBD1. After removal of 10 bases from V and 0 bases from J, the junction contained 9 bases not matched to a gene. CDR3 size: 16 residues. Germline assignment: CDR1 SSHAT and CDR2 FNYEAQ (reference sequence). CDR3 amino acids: CATNTGTGGMNTEAFF. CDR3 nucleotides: TGTGCCACCAACACCGGGACAGGGGGCATGAACACTGAAGCTTTCTTT.

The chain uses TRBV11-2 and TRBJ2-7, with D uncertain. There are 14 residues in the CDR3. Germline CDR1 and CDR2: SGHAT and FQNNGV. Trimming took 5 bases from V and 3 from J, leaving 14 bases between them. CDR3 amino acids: CASSLTLLGYEQYF. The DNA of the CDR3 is TGTGCCAGCAGCCTTACGCTTTTGGGCTACGAGCAGTACTTC.

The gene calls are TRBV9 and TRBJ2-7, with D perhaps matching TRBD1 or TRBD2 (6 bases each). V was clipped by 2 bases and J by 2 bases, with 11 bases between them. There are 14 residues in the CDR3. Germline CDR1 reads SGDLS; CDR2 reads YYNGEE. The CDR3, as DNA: TGTGCCAGCAGCGTGGGTGGGGGGCCCTACGAGCAGTACTTC. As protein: CASSVGGGPYEQYF.

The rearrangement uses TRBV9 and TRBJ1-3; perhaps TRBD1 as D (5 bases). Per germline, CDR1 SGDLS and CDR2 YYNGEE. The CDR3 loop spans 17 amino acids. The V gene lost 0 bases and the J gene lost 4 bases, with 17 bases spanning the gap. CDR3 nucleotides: TGTGCCAGCAGCGTAGCTGGGGCAGGGTGGGGAGGAAACACCATATATTTT. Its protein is CASSVAGAGWGGNTIYF.

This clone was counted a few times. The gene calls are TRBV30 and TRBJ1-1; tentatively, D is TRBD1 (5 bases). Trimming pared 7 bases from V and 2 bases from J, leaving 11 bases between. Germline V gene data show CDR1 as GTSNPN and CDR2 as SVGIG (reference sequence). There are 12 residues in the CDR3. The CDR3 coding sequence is TGTGCCTTACAGGACGATAACACTGAAGCTTTCTTT. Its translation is CALQDDNTEAFF.

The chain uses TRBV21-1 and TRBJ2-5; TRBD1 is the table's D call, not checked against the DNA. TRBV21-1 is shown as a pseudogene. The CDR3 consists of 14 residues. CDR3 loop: CASTGVGKRETQYF. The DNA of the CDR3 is TGTGCCAGCACAGGGGTGGGCAAGCGAGAGACCCAGTACTTC.

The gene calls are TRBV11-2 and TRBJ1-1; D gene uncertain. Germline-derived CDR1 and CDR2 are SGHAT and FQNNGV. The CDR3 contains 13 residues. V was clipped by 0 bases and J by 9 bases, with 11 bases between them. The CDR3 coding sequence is TGTGCCAGCAGCTTAGAATGGGGTTGGAAAGCTTTCTTT. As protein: CASSLEWGWKAFF.

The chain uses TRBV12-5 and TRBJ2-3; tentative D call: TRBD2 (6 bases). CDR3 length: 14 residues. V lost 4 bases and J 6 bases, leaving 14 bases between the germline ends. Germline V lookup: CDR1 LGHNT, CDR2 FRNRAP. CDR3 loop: CASGSGRESDTQYF. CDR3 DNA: TGTGCTAGTGGTTCAGGTCGGGAGAGTGATACGCAGTATTTT.

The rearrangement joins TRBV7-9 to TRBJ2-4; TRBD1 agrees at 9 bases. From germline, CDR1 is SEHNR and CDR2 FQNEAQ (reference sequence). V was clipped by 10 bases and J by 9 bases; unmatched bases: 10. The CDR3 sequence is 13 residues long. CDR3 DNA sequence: TGTGCCACCCAGACAGGGGGAAAGGGCATTCAGTACTTC. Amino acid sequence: CATQTGGKGIQYF.

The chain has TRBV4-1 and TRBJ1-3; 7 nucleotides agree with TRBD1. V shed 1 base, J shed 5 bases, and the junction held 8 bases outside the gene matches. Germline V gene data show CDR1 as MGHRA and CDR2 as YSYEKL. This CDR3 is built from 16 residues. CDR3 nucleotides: TGCGCCAGCAGCCAAGTTAACAGGGGAGGTAGAAACACCATATATTTT. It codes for CASSQVNRGGRNTIYF.

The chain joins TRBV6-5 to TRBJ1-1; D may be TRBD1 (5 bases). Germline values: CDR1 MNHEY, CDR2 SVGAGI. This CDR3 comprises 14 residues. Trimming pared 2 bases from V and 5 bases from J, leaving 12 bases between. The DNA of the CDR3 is TGTGCCAGCAGTTACGGCGACAGTATGACTGAAGCTTTCTTT. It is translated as CASSYGDSMTEAFF.

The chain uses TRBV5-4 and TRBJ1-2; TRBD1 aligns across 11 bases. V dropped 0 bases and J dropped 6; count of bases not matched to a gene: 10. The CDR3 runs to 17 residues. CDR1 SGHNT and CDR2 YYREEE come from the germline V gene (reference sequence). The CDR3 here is CASSLGGTGQGVHGYTF. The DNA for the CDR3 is TGTGCCAGCAGCTTGGGTGGGACGGGACAGGGGGTACATGGCTACACCTTC.

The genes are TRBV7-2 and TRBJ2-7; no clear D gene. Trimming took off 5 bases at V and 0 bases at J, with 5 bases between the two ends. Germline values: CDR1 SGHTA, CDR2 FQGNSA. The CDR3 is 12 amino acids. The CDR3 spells CASSISSYEQYF. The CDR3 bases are TGTGCCAGCAGCATTAGCTCCTACGAGCAGTACTTC.

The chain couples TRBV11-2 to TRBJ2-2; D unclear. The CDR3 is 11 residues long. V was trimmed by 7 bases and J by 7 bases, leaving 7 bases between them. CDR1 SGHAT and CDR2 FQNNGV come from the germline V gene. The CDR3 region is CASIAYGELFF. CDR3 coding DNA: TGTGCCAGCATCGCCTACGGGGAGCTGTTTTTT.